This entry lists 21 T cell receptor beta chains sequenced from one sample in a study of cytomegalovirus exposure and HLA in healthy donors. Produced via immunoSEQ multiplex PCR; TCRdb's table is partial and in-frame only. The sample carries more than 70,000 clones, roughly 95% recorded once. Material for sequencing was PBMCs. The receptor set was obtained from a man between 18 and 35 years old in good health and CMV-seropositive.

This sequence joins TRBV14 and TRBJ1-2; TRBD1 agrees at 9 bases. Germline V lookup: CDR1 SGHDN, CDR2 FVKESK. V lost 2 bases to trimming and J lost 7 bases; unmatched junction nucleotides: 5. The CDR3 is 14 amino acids. CDR3 coding DNA: TGTGCCAGCAGCCAAACCGGGACAGGGTTTGGCTACACCTTC. It encodes CASSQTGTGFGYTF.

The chain recombines TRBV6-1 with TRBJ2-3; TRBD1 agrees at 10 bases. Germline CDR1 is MNHNS and CDR2 is SASEGT. This CDR3 spans 16 amino acids. With V trimmed by 4 bases and J by 5 bases, 9 bases remained unmatched. The CDR3 loop is CASSATGTGVGDTQYF. The CDR3 region has the DNA TGTGCCAGCAGTGCTACCGGGACAGGGGTCGGAGATACGCAGTATTTT.

This chain links TRBV7-3 with TRBJ2-1, with D possibly TRBD2 on 5 matching bases. CDR3 length: 15 amino acids. Trimming pared 2 bases from V and 7 bases from J, leaving 15 bases between. Germline CDR1 SGHTA, CDR2 FQGTGA. CDR3: CASSLSGGGGNEQFF. DNA of the CDR3: TGTGCCAGCAGCTTATCGGGCGGAGGCGGGAATGAGCAGTTCTTC.

J is TRBJ2-7 and V is TRBV30, with D possibly matching TRBD2 (5 bases). This CDR3 comprises 14 residues. The germline V and J ends were trimmed by 0 bases and 7 bases, with 16 bases remaining between them. Germline CDR1 and CDR2: GTSNPN and SVGIG (reference sequence). The CDR3 loop is CAWSVGDGDGEQYF. CDR3 DNA: TGTGCCTGGAGTGTGGGAGACGGCGATGGTGAGCAGTACTTC.

The chain links TRBV18 to TRBJ1-2; the D is unclear. Deletions cut 3 bases from V and 5 bases from J, with 7 bases between. CDR1 KGHSH and CDR2 LQKENI come from the germline V gene. CDR3 size: 12 residues. CDR3 in DNA: TGTGCCAGCTCACCCGACAAGTATGGCTACACCTTC. It specifies CASSPDKYGYTF.

The chain is built from TRBV27 and TRBJ2-3, with 11 bases that match TRBD2. Germline CDR1 is MNHEY and CDR2 is SMNVEV (reference sequence). The V and J ends lost 2 bases and 0 bases, in that order; junction bases with no gene match: 7. CDR3 length: 18 residues. The CDR3 spells CASSLLYRTSGSTDTQYF. In nucleotides, the CDR3 is TGTGCCAGCAGTTTACTCTACAGGACTAGCGGGAGCACAGATACGCAGTATTTT.

This chain links TRBV30 with TRBJ2-1, with D perhaps matching TRBD2 (5 bases). Trimming cost V 1 base and J 2 bases, with 6 bases left between them. CDR3 length: 13 amino acids. In germline, CDR1 is GTSNPN, CDR2 SVGIG (reference sequence). The CDR3 DNA follows: TGTGCCTGGAGTGGCGGGCCCTACAATGAGCAGTTCTTC. Amino acids: CAWSGGPYNEQFF.

This rearrangement joins TRBV18 to TRBJ2-1; 9 bases match TRBD2. The length of the CDR3 is 14 residues. Germline assignment: CDR1 KGHSH and CDR2 LQKENI. Trimming cost V 1 base and J 5 bases; bases outside gene matches: 0. CDR3 in DNA: TGTGCCAGCTCACCACTAGCGGGAGACAATGAGCAGTTCTTC. Translating gives CASSPLAGDNEQFF.

The CDR3 nucleotides read TGTGCCAGTAGTGCGATATTACAGGAGACCCAGTACTTC. As protein: CASSAILQETQYF. This rearrangement joins TRBV19 to TRBJ2-5; D is undetermined. From germline, CDR1 is LNHDA and CDR2 SQIVND (reference sequence). V lost 5 bases and J lost 5, with 12 bases in between. The CDR3 is made up of 13 amino acids. Together with reference TRBV19 and TRBJ2-5, the CDR3 gives the full variable domain: DGGITQSPKYLFRKEGQNVTLSCEQNLNHDAMYWYRQDPGQGLRLIYYSQIVNDFQKGDIAEGYSVSREKKESFPLTVTSAQKNPTAFYLCASSAILQETQYFGPGTRLLVL.

This sequence joins TRBV18 and TRBJ2-1, with TRBD2 matching over 7 bases. CDR3 length: 14 residues. The germline V gene has CDR1 KGHSH and CDR2 LQKENI. Trimming at V came to 2 bases and at J to 4 bases, leaving 2 bases not matched to a gene. CDR3 sequence (DNA): TGTGCCAGCTCACCAGCGGGAGCTTACAATGAGCAGTTCTTC. Residues: CASSPAGAYNEQFF.

This chain links TRBV7-6 with TRBJ2-4; tentatively, D is TRBD2 (6 bases). Germline V CDR1 and CDR2: SGHVS, FNYEAQ. The V end was cut by 3 bases, the J end by 8 bases, with 11 bases between. This CDR3 is 13 amino acids long. CDR3 nucleotides: TGTGCCAGCAGCTTTAACCAGCGGGACATTCAGTACTTC. Amino acid sequence: CASSFNQRDIQYF.

The rearrangement uses TRBV25-1 and TRBJ2-7; D is unresolved. Between the trimmed V and J ends, which lost 3 bases and 4 bases, there was a span of 4 bases. In germline, CDR1 is MGHDK, CDR2 SYGVNS. The CDR3 sequence is 11 residues long. The CDR3 loop is CASSDMYEQYF. CDR3 coding DNA: TGTGCCAGCAGTGATATGTACGAGCAGTACTTC.

The rearrangement joins TRBV15 to TRBJ1-4; 9 positions agree with TRBD1. CDR3 length: 16 amino acids. CDR1 is LNHNV and CDR2 is YYDKDF in the germline V gene (reference sequence). Trimming cost V 4 bases and J 0 bases; bases outside gene matches: 3. The CDR3 sequence is CATSTGTGTTNEKLFF. The DNA for the CDR3 is TGTGCCACCAGCACCGGGACAGGGACAACTAATGAAAAACTGTTTTTT.

The V call is TRBV7-9, the J call TRBJ2-6; 7 bases line up with TRBD1. The trim removed 5 bases at V and 0 bases at J, leaving 10 bases unmatched. This CDR3 is built from 18 residues. Germline V CDR1 and CDR2: SEHNR, FQNEAQ (reference sequence). The DNA for the CDR3 is TGTGCCAGCAGCCCCTGGGACAGACTAAACTCTGGGGCCAACGTCCTGACTTTC. Residues: CASSPWDRLNSGANVLTF.

The chain couples TRBV7-9 to TRBJ1-5; TRBD1 matches at 10 bases. This CDR3 contains 14 residues. Unmatched junction bases numbered 8, after V lost 4 bases and J lost 11 bases. Germline V gene data show CDR1 as SEHNR and CDR2 as FQNEAQ (reference sequence). The CDR3 loop reads CASSSSRDRGTQHF. CDR3 coding DNA: TGTGCCAGCAGCTCGTCCCGGGACAGGGGCACCCAGCATTTT.

V usage is TRBV7-2 and J usage is TRBJ2-7, with D possibly TRBD2 on 6 matching bases. V was trimmed by 1 base and J by 4 bases, leaving 14 bases between them. This CDR3 is 15 amino acids long. CDR1 and CDR2 from the germline V gene are SGHTA and FQGNSA. CDR3 residues: CASSLGLGLQYEQYF. The CDR3, as DNA: TGTGCCAGCAGCTTAGGACTGGGACTCCAATACGAGCAGTACTTC.

The chain couples TRBV15 to TRBJ2-7; the D gene is possibly TRBD1 (6 bases). V lost 3 bases, J lost 4 bases, and 13 bases lay in between. The length of the CDR3 is 14 residues. CDR1 LNHNV and CDR2 YYDKDF come from the germline V gene (reference sequence). CDR3 in DNA: TGTGCCACCAGCAGGGACAGACACCGTTACGAGCAGTACTTC. This encodes CATSRDRHRYEQYF. Together with reference TRBV15 and TRBJ2-7, the CDR3 gives the full variable domain: DAMVIQNPRYQVTQFGKPVTLSCSQTLNHNVMYWYQQKSSQAPKLLFHYYDKDFNNEADTPDNFQSRRPNTSFCFLDIRSPGLGDTAMYLCATSRDRHRYEQYFGPGTRLTVT.

The V gene is TRBV18, the J gene TRBJ1-1; the match to TRBD1 covers 7 bases. CDR1 and CDR2 (germline): KGHSH, LQKENI. V was clipped by 2 bases and J by 9 bases; unmatched bases: 9. CDR3 length: 14 residues. The DNA for the CDR3 is TGTGCCAGCTCACCAGGGGACAGCCCTCTCCAAGCTTTCTTT. This codes for CASSPGDSPLQAFF.

V is TRBV27 and J is TRBJ1-1; a possible D gene is TRBD1 (5 bases). The CDR3 is 14 amino acids. V lost 4 bases to trimming and J lost 4 bases, with 13 bases between them. In germline, CDR1 is MNHEY, CDR2 SMNVEV (reference sequence). The CDR3, as DNA: TGTGCCAGCAGTTATAAGGGGATGGGCACTGAAGCTTTCTTT. As protein: CASSYKGMGTEAFF.

The chain combines TRBV11-2 with TRBJ2-3, with 7 bases matching TRBD1. Unmatched junction bases numbered 4, after V lost 4 bases and J lost 6 bases. The CDR3 is made up of 13 amino acids. CDR1 SGHAT and CDR2 FQNNGV come from the germline V gene. The CDR3 DNA reads TGTGCCAGCAGCTATGACAGGGAGGATACGCAGTATTTT. Residues: CASSYDREDTQYF. Combining the CDR3 with reference TRBV11-2 and TRBJ2-3 gives the whole variable domain EAGVAQSPRYKIIEKRQSVAFWCNPISGHATLYWYQQILGQGPKLLIQFQNNGVVDDSQLPKDRFSAERLKGVDSTLKIQPAKLEDSAVYLCASSYDREDTQYFGPGTRLTVL.

The chain has TRBV19 and TRBJ1-5; D gene unclear. Trimming cost V 7 bases and J 1 base, with 14 bases left between them. This CDR3 contains 15 residues. Germline CDR1 is LNHDA and CDR2 is SQIVND (reference sequence). CDR3 region: CASIFSGLSNQPQHF. CDR3 nucleotides: TGTGCCAGTATCTTCAGTGGCTTGAGCAATCAGCCCCAGCATTTT.